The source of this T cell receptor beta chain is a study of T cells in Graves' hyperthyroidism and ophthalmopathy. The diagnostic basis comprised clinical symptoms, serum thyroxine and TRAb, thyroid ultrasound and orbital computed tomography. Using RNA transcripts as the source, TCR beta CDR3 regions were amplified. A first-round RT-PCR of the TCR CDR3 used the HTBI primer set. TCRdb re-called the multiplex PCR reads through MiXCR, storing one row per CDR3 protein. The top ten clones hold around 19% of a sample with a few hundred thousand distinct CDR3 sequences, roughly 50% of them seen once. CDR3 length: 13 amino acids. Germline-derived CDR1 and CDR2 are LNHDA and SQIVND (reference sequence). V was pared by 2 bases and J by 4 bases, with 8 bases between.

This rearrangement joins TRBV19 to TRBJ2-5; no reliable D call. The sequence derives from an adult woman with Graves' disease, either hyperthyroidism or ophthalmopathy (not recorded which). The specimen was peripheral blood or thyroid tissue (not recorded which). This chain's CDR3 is CASSITARETQYF. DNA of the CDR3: TGTGCCAGTAGTATAACGGCTCGAGAGACCCAGTACTTC.